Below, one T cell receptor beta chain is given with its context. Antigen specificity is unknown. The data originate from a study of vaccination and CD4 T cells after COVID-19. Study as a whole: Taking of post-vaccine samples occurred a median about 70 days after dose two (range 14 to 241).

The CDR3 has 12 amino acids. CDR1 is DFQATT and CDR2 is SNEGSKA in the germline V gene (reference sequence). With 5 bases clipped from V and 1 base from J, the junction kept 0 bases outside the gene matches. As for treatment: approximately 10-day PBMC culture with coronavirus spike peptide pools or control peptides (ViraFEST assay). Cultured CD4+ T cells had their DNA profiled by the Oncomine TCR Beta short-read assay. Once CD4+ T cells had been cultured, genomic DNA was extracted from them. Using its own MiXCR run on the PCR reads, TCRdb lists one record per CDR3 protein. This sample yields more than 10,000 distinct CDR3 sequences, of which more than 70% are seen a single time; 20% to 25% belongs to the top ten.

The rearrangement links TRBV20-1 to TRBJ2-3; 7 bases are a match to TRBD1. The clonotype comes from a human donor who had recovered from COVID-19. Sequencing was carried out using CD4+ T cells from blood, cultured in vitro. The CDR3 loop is CSAGTGTDTQYF. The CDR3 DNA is TGCAGTGCTGGGACAGGCACAGATACGCAGTATTTT.